This T cell receptor (beta chain) was sequenced in a study of identical twins. V lost 3 bases to trimming and J lost 5 bases, with 11 bases between them. This CDR3 has 13 amino acids. Germline V gene sequence: CDR1 GTSNPN, CDR2 SVGIG (reference sequence). The study's findings and limits: Potential partial confounding of zero-insertion analyses by invariant MAIT and iNKT cells was noted.

This clonotype turned up a few times. Antigen specificity is unknown. TCRdb redid the calling of the 5' RACE reads with MiXCR, one entry per CDR3 protein. Altogether approximately 470,000 distinct CDR3 sequences are present, 12% to 15% being singletons, with the ten largest covering more than 0.5%. This sample was shared with a second study, whose subject was yellow fever vaccine responses in identical twins.

Sequencing input: CD4+ T cells sorted from blood. The gene calls are TRBV30 and TRBJ2-1; D ambiguous. The sequence derives from a woman under 30 in good health. The CDR3, as DNA: TGTGCCTGGAGAAGTGGTCCTAACAATGAGCAGTTCTTC. Translation gives CAWRSGPNNEQFF.